This TCR beta chain was captured in a study of blood T cell repertoires in COVID-19. On the study more broadly: T cells, B-cell-depleted T cells, or PBMCs provided the cDNA or gDNA that served as material.

As concerns this clone: Other DNA variants within this sample encode the same CDR3.

The assay was immunoSEQ multiplex PCR, and TCRdb's table has in-frame clones only and misses some. The sample has 11,000 to 15,000 clones, approximately 84% seen once. Germline CDR1 SEHNR, CDR2 FQNEAQ (reference sequence). V lost 2 bases, J lost 3 bases, and 2 bases lay in between. The CDR3 is made up of 11 amino acids. The J gene is TRBJ2-7, the V gene TRBV7-9, with no clear D. The sequencing sample was made of peripheral blood. The source of this sequence is a human donor in a cohort sampled during active COVID-19. Written as DNA, the CDR3 is TGTGCCAGCAGCTTATACTACGAGCAGTACTTC. It encodes CASSLYYEQYF.